The 9 T cell receptor beta chains below come from one sample, sequenced in a study of neurological immune-mediated disorders. TCRdb analysed the 5' RACE reads with MiXCR anew, one entry per CDR3 protein. The data contain tens of thousands of distinct CDR3 sequences, roughly 15% of them seen just once; the ten biggest clones take up approximately 30%. Sequencing input: PBMCs. The source is a woman aged 50 to 60 with HTLV-1-associated myelopathy (HAM/TSP).

This clonotype was seen repeatedly, ten times or more. The rearrangement uses TRBV20-1 and TRBJ1-5; D gene uncertain. V was trimmed by 7 bases and J by 0 bases, leaving 7 bases between them. This CDR3 comprises 12 residues. Germline V CDR1 and CDR2: DFQATT, SNEGSKA (reference sequence). CDR3 bases: TGCAGTGGCACTACTAGCAATCAGCCCCAGCATTTT. It yields the protein CSGTTSNQPQHF.

This clonotype was found many times. The rearrangement links TRBV20-1 to TRBJ1-2; D gene uncertain. Germline values: CDR1 DFQATT, CDR2 SNEGSKA (reference sequence). CDR3 length equals 11 residues. V dropped 5 bases and J dropped 4 bases, with 8 bases sitting between them. In DNA, the CDR3 is TGCAGTGCTGAGGGCTTCTATGGCTACACCTTC. This encodes CSAEGFYGYTF.

This clonotype was observed at least ten times. The rearrangement joins TRBV3-1 to TRBJ1-1; a possible D gene is TRBD1 (5 bases). V dropped 7 bases and J dropped 7 bases, with 13 bases sitting between them. Germline CDR1 and CDR2: LGHDT and YNNKEL (reference sequence). The CDR3 loop spans 12 amino acids. CDR3 sequence reads: CASNNRQSEAFF. CDR3 coding DNA: TGTGCCAGCAACAATCGACAGAGTGAAGCTTTCTTT. Together with reference TRBV3-1 and TRBJ1-1, the CDR3 gives the full variable domain: DTAVSQTPKYLVTQMGNDKSIKCEQNLGHDTMYWYKQDSKKFLKIMFSYNNKELIINETVPNRFSPKSPDKAHLNLHINSLELGDSAVYFCASNNRQSEAFFGQGTRLTVV.

This clonotype showed up many times. The chain recombines TRBV20-1 with TRBJ1-4; 9 nucleotides align to TRBD1. V lost 0 bases to trimming and J lost 2 bases; unmatched junction nucleotides: 13. CDR3 length: 19 amino acids. Germline CDR1 DFQATT, CDR2 SNEGSKA (reference sequence). CDR3 region: CSARDPLQGARPTNEKLFF. The CDR3 DNA is TGCAGTGCTAGAGATCCGCTACAGGGGGCCCGCCCTACTAATGAAAAACTGTTTTTT.

This clonotype was observed many times. The chain uses TRBV20-1 and TRBJ2-2, with 7 bases identical to TRBD1. J was trimmed by 4 bases and V by 6 bases; bases with no gene match: 8. Germline V gene lookup returns CDR1 DFQATT and CDR2 SNEGSKA (reference sequence). CDR3 length: 14 residues. CDR3 in amino acids: CSAKTGSATGELFF. The CDR3 coding sequence is TGCAGTGCAAAGACAGGGTCCGCCACCGGGGAGCTGTTTTTT.

This clonotype was recorded at least ten times. This chain uses TRBV7-2 with TRBJ2-5; 10 bases fit TRBD2. Germline assignment: CDR1 SGHTA and CDR2 FQGNSA. The CDR3 runs to 17 residues. Trimming cost V 5 bases and J 5 bases; bases outside gene matches: 14. In DNA, the CDR3 is TGTGCCAGCAGCCCGGGAGGAAGCGGGGGGGTAAGGGAGACCCAGTACTTC. It yields the protein CASSPGGSGGVRETQYF. The whole variable domain, remainder taken from reference TRBV7-2 and TRBJ2-5, is GAGVSQSPSNKVTEKGKDVELRCDPISGHTALYWYRQSLGQGLEFLIYFQGNSAPDKSGLPSDRFSAERTGGSVSTLTIQRTQQEDSAVYLCASSPGGSGGVRETQYFGPGTRLLVL.

The chain carries TRBV2 and TRBJ2-3; 10 bases align to TRBD2. CDR3 length: 17 residues. V shed 5 bases, J shed 5 bases, and the junction held 13 bases outside the gene matches. The germline gives CDR1 SNHLY, CDR2 FYNNEI. The DNA for the CDR3 is TGTGCCAGCAGTTTGGAGCGGGGGGGCCCCCGGGTAGATACGCAGTATTTT. Residues: CASSLERGGPRVDTQYF.

As regards this clonotype: A much larger clonotype is one base distant, so this may be a read error. The chain employs TRBV20-1 and TRBJ2-1, with D maybe TRBD1 (5 bases). Germline CDR1 and CDR2: DFQATT and SNEGSKA (reference sequence). Trimming removed 5 bases at V and 7 bases at J, with 15 bases between. This CDR3 contains 13 residues. In DNA, the CDR3 is TGCAGTGCTTCCGACTGGTCAGGGAATGAGCAGTTCTTC. It yields the protein CSASDWSGNEQFF.

This clonotype was seen many times. The rearrangement joins TRBV20-1 to TRBJ1-6; maybe TRBD1 (5 bases). Germline assignment: CDR1 DFQATT and CDR2 SNEGSKA (reference sequence). The CDR3 covers 16 residues. Trimming stripped 6 bases from V and 8 bases from J, with 23 bases between. CDR3 in amino acids: CSAGRWGSTLDSPLHF. For the CDR3, the DNA is TGCAGTGCCGGCCGGTGGGGCTCCACCTTGGATTCACCCCTCCACTTT.